This T cell receptor beta chain was identified during a study of response to subunit inactivated influenza vaccine. General study results and limits: It was suggested by the authors that few new T cells are recruited by each seasonal influenza vaccination.

This clonotype appeared many times. Its antigen is undetermined. TCRdb independently ran MiXCR on the RT-PCR reads; one entry per CDR3 protein. Of 500,000 or so distinct CDR3 sequences in the sample, approximately 17% were seen once. V lost 7 bases and J lost 7, with 19 bases in between. This CDR3 comprises 14 residues. Per germline, CDR1 MDHEN and CDR2 SYDVKM. The sequence came from a man in his fifties or sixties who received an inactivated influenza vaccine. The source was CD4+ T cells sorted from PBMCs, collected about 24 months after vaccination. The chain combines TRBV28 with TRBJ1-2; D not certain. CDR3 in DNA: TGTGCCAGCACCAAAGAGGAGGTCTCTGGTGGCTACACCTTC. Protein sequence: CASTKEEVSGGYTF.